Following are 28 T cell receptor beta chains from one sample sequenced in a study of beta chain features in type 1 diabetes. Expressed TCRB transcripts were sequenced, since all the RNA that had been isolated was reverse transcribed. Some clones are missing from TCRdb's copy, which holds only in-frame ones; the method was immunoSEQ multiplex PCR. The sample includes 300,000 to 450,000 clones, roughly 12% of them seen just once. The sequenced sample was naive CD4+ T cells from blood. These receptors all come from a young man in good health.

The J gene is TRBJ1-2, the V gene TRBV30; 9 bases match TRBD1. CDR1 and CDR2 from the germline V gene are GTSNPN and SVGIG (reference sequence). With 5 bases clipped from V and 9 bases from J, the junction kept 10 bases outside the gene matches. The CDR3 is made up of 13 amino acids. In DNA, the CDR3 is TGTGCCTGGGCTCAGGGACAGGGTGGGCGCTACACCTTC. Translating gives CAWAQGQGGRYTF.

This chain uses TRBV7-3 with TRBJ2-2; D is possibly TRBD2 (6 bases). This CDR3 spans 13 amino acids. The V end was cut by 4 bases, the J end by 5 bases, with 8 bases between. The germline gives CDR1 SGHTA, CDR2 FQGTGA. The CDR3 reads CASSSGTTGELFF. In nucleotides, the CDR3 is TGTGCCAGCAGCTCGGGGACTACCGGGGAGCTGTTTTTT.

The chain has TRBV19 and TRBJ2-7, with D tentatively TRBD2 (5 bases). V was cut by 3 bases and J by 3 bases, with 9 bases left in between. The CDR3 is 13 residues long. Germline V gives CDR1 LNHDA, CDR2 SQIVND (reference sequence). The CDR3 bases are TGTGCCAGTAGTATTCCGGGGAGCTACGAGCAGTACTTC. Translating gives CASSIPGSYEQYF.

This clone has only a few counts. V is TRBV6-5 and J is TRBJ2-5; no reliable D call. The length of the CDR3 is 13 residues. Germline CDR1 reads MNHEY; CDR2 reads SVGAGI. V lost 5 bases and J 1 base, leaving 8 bases between the germline ends. The CDR3 DNA sequence: TGTGCCAGCAGTCCCCCCGGCCAAGAGACCCAGTACTTC. Translation gives CASSPPGQETQYF.

This clone has only a few counts. The rearrangement uses TRBV5-8 and TRBJ1-1; D gene ambiguous. Germline V gene data show CDR1 as SGHTS and CDR2 as YDEGEE. CDR3 length: 14 amino acids. The germline V and J ends were trimmed by 0 bases and 1 base, with 7 bases remaining between them. The CDR3 coding sequence is TGTGCCAGCAGCTTGGCCGGGGAGAACACTGAAGCTTTCTTT. This translates into CASSLAGENTEAFF.

The sample holds a few counts of this clone. The V call is TRBV7-6, the J call TRBJ2-5, with D hard to call. The CDR3 covers 14 residues. The V and J ends lost 2 bases and 5 bases respectively, with 12 bases between them. CDR1 is SGHVS and CDR2 is FNYEAQ in the germline V gene. For the CDR3, the DNA is TGTGCCAGCAGCTTATTATCCAGCGAGGAGACCCAGTACTTC. Its translation is CASSLLSSEETQYF.

This clone was seen a few times. This chain connects TRBV7-2 to TRBJ1-3, with D possibly TRBD1 on 5 matching bases. The CDR3 is 16 amino acids. V was trimmed by 1 base and J by 4 bases, leaving 14 bases between them. Looked up from germline, CDR1 is SGHTA and CDR2 is FQGNSA. The CDR3, as DNA: TGTGCCAGCAGCTTAGTCGGGGGGACGGACGGAAACACCATATATTTT. Protein sequence: CASSLVGGTDGNTIYF.

This chain links TRBV5-1 with TRBJ2-3, with 7 bases identical to TRBD1. Trimming took 4 bases from V and 4 from J; bases not matched to a gene: 9. CDR1 is SGHRS and CDR2 is YFSETQ in the germline V gene. The CDR3 is 15 residues long. DNA of the CDR3: TGCGCCAGCAGCCCAGGGGGAAGTCGATCAGATACGCAGTATTTT. Its protein is CASSPGGSRSDTQYF.

This clone was seen a few times. V is TRBV15 and J is TRBJ2-5; 7 bases line up with TRBD2. V dropped 8 bases and J dropped 5; count of bases not matched to a gene: 11. CDR1 and CDR2 (germline): LNHNV, YYDKDF (reference sequence). The CDR3 has 14 residues. Here the CDR3 reads CATGGVRATETQYF. The DNA of the CDR3 is TGTGCCACCGGGGGGGTTCGGGCCACGGAGACCCAGTACTTC.

The gene calls are TRBV15 and TRBJ1-2; D may be TRBD1 (5 bases). Germline values: CDR1 LNHNV, CDR2 YYDKDF (reference sequence). V dropped 0 bases and J dropped 2 bases, with 10 bases sitting between them. The CDR3 runs to 15 residues. As DNA, the CDR3 is TGTGCCACCAGCAGAGAGCCAGGGCTAAACTATGGCTACACCTTC. It is translated as CATSREPGLNYGYTF.

The gene calls are TRBV6-6 and TRBJ1-2; 8 nucleotides match TRBD1. This CDR3 comprises 13 residues. Germline trimming cut 5 bases from V and 8 bases from J; bases unmatched to any gene: 7. The germline CDR1 and CDR2 sequences are MNHNY and SVGAGI (reference sequence). Here the CDR3 reads CASSIDRGDGYTF. The CDR3 region has the DNA TGTGCCAGCAGTATCGACAGGGGAGACGGCTACACCTTC.

V gene TRBV5-4 combines with J gene TRBJ2-3; D remains ambiguous. The germline V gene has CDR1 SGHNT and CDR2 YYREEE (reference sequence). Deletions cut 4 bases from V and 3 bases from J, with 6 bases between. This CDR3 has 12 residues. The CDR3 DNA is TGTGCCAGCAGCCATAGAACAGATACGCAGTATTTT. Translating gives CASSHRTDTQYF.

This chain links TRBV5-1 with TRBJ1-1; perhaps TRBD1 as D (6 bases). From germline, CDR1 is SGHRS and CDR2 YFSETQ. There are 14 residues in the CDR3. V lost 0 bases, J lost 1 base, and 7 bases lay in between. The CDR3 nucleotides are TGCGCCAGCAGCTTGGAAGGGGGGAACACTGAAGCTTTCTTT. Amino acids: CASSLEGGNTEAFF.

This clone was observed a handful of times. This rearrangement joins TRBV19 to TRBJ2-7; D may be TRBD2 (5 bases). Trimming removed 6 bases from V and 0 bases from J, with 12 bases in between. The V gene's germline CDR1 is LNHDA and CDR2 SQIVND (reference sequence). CDR3 length: 14 residues. CDR3 in DNA: TGTGCCAGTAGCACCGGGATCAACTCCTACGAGCAGTACTTC. Translation: CASSTGINSYEQYF.

The sample holds a few counts of this clone. The chain combines TRBV2 with TRBJ1-6, with a possible D match to TRBD1 (6 bases). The CDR3 consists of 16 residues. The germline gives CDR1 SNHLY, CDR2 FYNNEI. With 6 bases removed from V and 8 bases from J, the gap between germline ends came to 20 bases. The CDR3 DNA is TGTGCCAGCAGGCAAGGGGGGGCTTCCCCCCATTCACCCCTCCACTTT. This encodes CASRQGGASPHSPLHF.

This clone was recorded a few times. V gene TRBV6-6 combines with J gene TRBJ2-7; TRBD1 agrees at 7 bases. Germline V gives CDR1 MNHNY, CDR2 SVGAGI (reference sequence). This CDR3 has 13 residues. With V trimmed by 4 bases and J by 7 bases, 7 bases remained unmatched. The CDR3 DNA reads TGTGCCAGCAGTTGGCCCGGGACAGTTGAGCAGTACTTC. Its protein product is CASSWPGTVEQYF.

This sequence joins TRBV15 and TRBJ2-5; no firm D call. CDR3 length: 14 residues. The germline V gene has CDR1 LNHNV and CDR2 YYDKDF (reference sequence). V was trimmed by 0 bases and J by 5 bases, leaving 10 bases between them. CDR3 nucleotide sequence: TGTGCCACCAGCAGAGATCGACTGGCGGAGACCCAGTACTTC. It yields the protein CATSRDRLAETQYF.

The chain recombines TRBV7-3 with TRBJ2-1, with D possibly being TRBD2 (5 bases). The germline V and J ends were trimmed by 1 base and 0 bases, with 7 bases remaining between them. The CDR3 extends over 15 amino acids. CDR1 and CDR2 from the germline V gene are SGHTA and FQGTGA. CDR3 DNA: TGTGCCAGCAGCTTAAGTACTAGCTCCTACAATGAGCAGTTCTTC. This gives the protein CASSLSTSSYNEQFF. Together with reference TRBV7-3 and TRBJ2-1, the CDR3 gives the full variable domain: GAGVSQTPSNKVTEKGKYVELRCDPISGHTALYWYRQSLGQGPEFLIYFQGTGAADDSGLPNDRFFAVRPEGSVSTLKIQRTERGDSAVYLCASSLSTSSYNEQFFGPGTRLTVL.

V gene TRBV27 combines with J gene TRBJ2-3, with TRBD1 matching over 9 bases. The CDR3 is 14 amino acids. Germline CDR1 is MNHEY and CDR2 is SMNVEV (reference sequence). Unmatched junction bases numbered 3, after V lost 5 bases and J lost 3 bases. Here the CDR3 reads CASSLTGGTDTQYF. DNA of the CDR3: TGTGCCAGCAGTCTGACAGGGGGAACAGATACGCAGTATTTT.

The chain uses TRBV2 and TRBJ2-1, with D possibly TRBD2 on 6 matching bases. This CDR3 is built from 16 residues. Trimming stripped 3 bases from V and 7 bases from J, with 19 bases between. Germline V gene data show CDR1 as SNHLY and CDR2 as FYNNEI. CDR3 amino acids: CASSDWGRLVVNEQFF. For the CDR3, the DNA is TGTGCCAGCAGTGACTGGGGGAGGCTAGTGGTGAATGAGCAGTTCTTC.

This clone was observed a few times. The genes are TRBV18 and TRBJ2-2, with D possibly matching TRBD1 (5 bases). Germline V lookup: CDR1 KGHSH, CDR2 LQKENI. The V and J ends lost 3 bases and 4 bases respectively, with 12 bases between them. CDR3 length: 15 amino acids. The CDR3: CASSPRQGSTGELFF. The DNA for the CDR3 is TGTGCCAGCTCACCTCGTCAGGGAAGCACCGGGGAGCTGTTTTTT. The full variable domain, rest sourced from reference TRBV18 and TRBJ2-2, is NAGVMQNPRHLVRRRGQEARLRCSPMKGHSHVYWYRQLPEEGLKFMVYLQKENIIDESGMPKERFSAEFPKEGPSILRIQQVVRGDSAAYFCASSPRQGSTGELFFGEGSRLTVL.

This clone was observed a handful of times. The genes are TRBV7-9 and TRBJ2-7; the D gene is possibly TRBD2 (6 bases). Between the trimmed V and J ends, which lost 1 base and 2 bases, there was a span of 15 bases. Per the germline V gene, CDR1 is SEHNR and CDR2 is FQNEAQ (reference sequence). The CDR3 sequence is 16 residues long. The CDR3 is CASSLGGRGVPYEQYF. The CDR3 DNA reads TGTGCCAGCAGCTTAGGAGGACGCGGGGTTCCCTACGAGCAGTACTTC.

CDR3 DNA: TGCGCCAGCAGCTCTGGCCGCCTAGCCAGTCTGCGTGACTACGAGCAGTACTTC. Translation: CASSSGRLASLRDYEQYF. This chain joins TRBV5-1 and TRBJ2-7, with a tentative D call TRBD2 (5 bases). The germline V gene encodes CDR1 SGHRS and CDR2 YFSETQ. This CDR3 contains 18 residues. Trimming removed 3 bases at V and 3 bases at J, with 25 bases between.

This chain uses TRBV30 with TRBJ2-7; 13 bases are a match to TRBD2. Per the germline V gene, CDR1 is GTSNPN and CDR2 is SVGIG (reference sequence). The V and J ends lost 5 bases and 5 bases, in that order; junction bases with no gene match: 3. The CDR3 contains 13 residues. The DNA for the CDR3 is TGTGCCTGGGGGACTAGCGGGACCCACGAGCAGTACTTC. Its translation is CAWGTSGTHEQYF.

Only a few counts were recorded for this clone. The chain combines TRBV28 with TRBJ2-3; the D gene is possibly TRBD2 (5 bases). With 6 bases removed from V and 0 bases from J, the gap between germline ends came to 13 bases. Germline CDR1 and CDR2: MDHEN and SYDVKM. The CDR3 is 15 amino acids. The CDR3 DNA is TGTGCCAGCAGCGGGGAAACCGCTAGCACAGATACGCAGTATTTT. Amino acid sequence: CASSGETASTDTQYF.

This clone was seen a few times. V is TRBV7-2 and J is TRBJ1-2; the D gene is possibly TRBD1 (5 bases). The CDR3 has 13 amino acids. Germline loops: CDR1 SGHTA, CDR2 FQGNSA. V lost 5 bases and J lost 4, with 11 bases in between. CDR3 sequence: CASSPRQIYGYTF. The CDR3, as DNA: TGTGCCAGCAGCCCCAGACAGATCTATGGCTACACCTTC.

This clone was picked up a small number of times. The V gene is TRBV10-3, the J gene TRBJ1-6; D might be TRBD1 (5 bases). Germline V gives CDR1 ENHRY, CDR2 SYGVKD. The CDR3 is 12 amino acids. Deletions cut 10 bases from V and 7 bases from J, with 11 bases between. CDR3 in DNA: TGTGCCAGTACAGGTCCGAATTCACCCCTCCACTTT. Protein: CASTGPNSPLHF.

This sequence joins TRBV7-3 and TRBJ2-7; tentatively, D is TRBD2 (5 bases). CDR1 and CDR2 from the germline V gene are SGHTA and FQGTGA. This CDR3 comprises 15 residues. The V gene lost 5 bases and the J gene lost 2 bases, with 16 bases spanning the gap. The DNA for the CDR3 is TGTGCCAGCAGCCCCCATGGTGGAGGAACCTACGAGCAGTACTTC. The encoded protein is CASSPHGGGTYEQYF.